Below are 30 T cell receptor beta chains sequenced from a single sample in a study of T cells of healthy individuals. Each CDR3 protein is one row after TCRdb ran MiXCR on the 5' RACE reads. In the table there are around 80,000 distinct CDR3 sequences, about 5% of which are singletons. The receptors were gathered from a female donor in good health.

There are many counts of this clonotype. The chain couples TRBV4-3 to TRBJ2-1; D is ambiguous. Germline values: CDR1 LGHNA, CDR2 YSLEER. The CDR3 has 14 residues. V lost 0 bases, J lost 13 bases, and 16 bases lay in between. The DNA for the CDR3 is TGCGCCAGCAGCCAAGATGCCAGAGAGCCCCACCAGTTCTTC. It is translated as CASSQDAREPHQFF.

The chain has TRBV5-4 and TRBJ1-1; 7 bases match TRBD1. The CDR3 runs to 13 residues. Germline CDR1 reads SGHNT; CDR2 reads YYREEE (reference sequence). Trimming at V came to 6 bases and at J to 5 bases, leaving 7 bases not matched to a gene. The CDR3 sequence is CASTPRDRTEAFF. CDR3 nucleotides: TGTGCCAGCACCCCCAGGGACAGAACTGAAGCTTTCTTT.

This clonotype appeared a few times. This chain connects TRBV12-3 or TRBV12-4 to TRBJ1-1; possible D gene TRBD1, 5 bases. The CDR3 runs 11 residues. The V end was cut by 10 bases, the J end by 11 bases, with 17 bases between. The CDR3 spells CATGGTRRAFF. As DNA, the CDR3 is TGTGCCACCGGAGGGACCCGACGGGCTTTCTTT.

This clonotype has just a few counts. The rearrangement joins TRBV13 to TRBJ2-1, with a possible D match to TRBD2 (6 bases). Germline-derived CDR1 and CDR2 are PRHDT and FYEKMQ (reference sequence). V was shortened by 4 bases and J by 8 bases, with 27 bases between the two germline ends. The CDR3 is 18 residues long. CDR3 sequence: CASSYRLIGSGPNDEQFF. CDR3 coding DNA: TGTGCCAGCAGCTATAGGCTTATTGGGAGCGGGCCTAACGATGAGCAGTTCTTC.

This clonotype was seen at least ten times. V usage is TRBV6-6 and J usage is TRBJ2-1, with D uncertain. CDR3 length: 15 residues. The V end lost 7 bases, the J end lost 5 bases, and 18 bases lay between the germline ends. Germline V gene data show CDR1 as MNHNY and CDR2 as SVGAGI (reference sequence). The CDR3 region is CASKPPFGQHNEQFF. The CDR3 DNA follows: TGTGCCAGCAAACCCCCCTTTGGGCAGCACAATGAGCAGTTCTTC.

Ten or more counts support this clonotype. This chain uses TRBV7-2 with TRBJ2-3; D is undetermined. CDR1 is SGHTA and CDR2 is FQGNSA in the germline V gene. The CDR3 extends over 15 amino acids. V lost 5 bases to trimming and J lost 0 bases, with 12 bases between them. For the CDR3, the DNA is TGTGCCAGCAGCACTGACTTTACTAGCACAGATACGCAGTATTTT. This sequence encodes CASSTDFTSTDTQYF. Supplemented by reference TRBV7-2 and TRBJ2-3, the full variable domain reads GAGVSQSPSNKVTEKGKDVELRCDPISGHTALYWYRQSLGQGLEFLIYFQGNSAPDKSGLPSDRFSAERTGGSVSTLTIQRTQQEDSAVYLCASSTDFTSTDTQYFGPGTRLTVL.

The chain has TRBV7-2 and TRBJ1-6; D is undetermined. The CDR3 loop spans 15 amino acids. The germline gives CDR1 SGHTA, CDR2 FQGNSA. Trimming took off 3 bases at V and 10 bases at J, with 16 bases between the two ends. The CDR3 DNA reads TGTGCCAGCAGCTTGGCTGATCCTACCTTGTCACCCCTCCACTTT. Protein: CASSLADPTLSPLHF.

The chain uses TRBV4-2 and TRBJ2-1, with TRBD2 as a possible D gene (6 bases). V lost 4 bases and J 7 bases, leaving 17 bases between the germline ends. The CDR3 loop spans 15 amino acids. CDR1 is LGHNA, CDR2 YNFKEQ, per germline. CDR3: CASSPGAAVLNEQFF. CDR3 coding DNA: TGTGCCAGCAGCCCGGGAGCGGCCGTATTAAATGAGCAGTTCTTC.

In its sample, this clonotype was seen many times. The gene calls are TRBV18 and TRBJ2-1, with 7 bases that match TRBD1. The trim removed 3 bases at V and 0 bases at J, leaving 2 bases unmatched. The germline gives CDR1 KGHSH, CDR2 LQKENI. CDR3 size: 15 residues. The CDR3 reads CASSPQGDSYNEQFF. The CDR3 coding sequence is TGTGCCAGCTCACCCCAGGGGGACTCCTACAATGAGCAGTTCTTC.

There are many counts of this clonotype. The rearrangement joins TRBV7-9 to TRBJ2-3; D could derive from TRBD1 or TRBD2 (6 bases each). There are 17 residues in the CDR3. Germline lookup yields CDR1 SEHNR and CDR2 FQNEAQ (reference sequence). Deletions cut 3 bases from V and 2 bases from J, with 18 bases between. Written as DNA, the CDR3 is TGTGCCAGCAGCTTGGGGTCCGGGGGCAGGGCCACAGATACGCAGTATTTT. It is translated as CASSLGSGGRATDTQYF.

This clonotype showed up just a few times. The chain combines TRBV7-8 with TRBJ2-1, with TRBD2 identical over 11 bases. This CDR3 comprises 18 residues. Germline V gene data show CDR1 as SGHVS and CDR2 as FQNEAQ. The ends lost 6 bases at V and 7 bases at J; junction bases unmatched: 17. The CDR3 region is CASRSGRIASGRRNEQFF. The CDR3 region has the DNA TGTGCCAGCAGATCCGGCCGGATAGCTAGCGGGAGGCGAAATGAGCAGTTCTTC.

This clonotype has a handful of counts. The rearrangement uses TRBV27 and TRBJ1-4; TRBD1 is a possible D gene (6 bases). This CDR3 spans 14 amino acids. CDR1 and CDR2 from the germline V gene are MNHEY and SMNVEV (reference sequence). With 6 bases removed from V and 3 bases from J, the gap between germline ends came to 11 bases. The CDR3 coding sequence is TGTGCCAGCAGGTCGGCAGGGGCTAATGAAAAACTGTTTTTT. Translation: CASRSAGANEKLFF. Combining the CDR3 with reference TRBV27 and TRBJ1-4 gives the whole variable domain EAQVTQNPRYLITVTGKKLTVTCSQNMNHEYMSWYRQDPGLGLRQIYYSMNVEVTDKGDVPEGYKVSRKEKRNFPLILESPSPNQTSLYFCASRSAGANEKLFFGSGTQLSVL.

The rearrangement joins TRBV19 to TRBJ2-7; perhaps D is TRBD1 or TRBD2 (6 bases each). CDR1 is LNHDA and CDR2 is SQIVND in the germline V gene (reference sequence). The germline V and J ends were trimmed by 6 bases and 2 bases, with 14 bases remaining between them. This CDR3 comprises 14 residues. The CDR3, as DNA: TGTGCCAGTAGGTTGAAGGGGGGTACCTACGAGCAGTACTTC. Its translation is CASRLKGGTYEQYF.

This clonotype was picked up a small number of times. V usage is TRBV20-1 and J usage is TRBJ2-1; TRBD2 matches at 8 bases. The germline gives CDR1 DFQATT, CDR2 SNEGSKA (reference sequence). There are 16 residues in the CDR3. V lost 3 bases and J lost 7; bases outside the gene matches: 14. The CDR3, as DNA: TGCAGTGCTAGTAGGGCGGCGGGAGGACGGGGAAATGAGCAGTTCTTC. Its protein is CSASRAAGGRGNEQFF.

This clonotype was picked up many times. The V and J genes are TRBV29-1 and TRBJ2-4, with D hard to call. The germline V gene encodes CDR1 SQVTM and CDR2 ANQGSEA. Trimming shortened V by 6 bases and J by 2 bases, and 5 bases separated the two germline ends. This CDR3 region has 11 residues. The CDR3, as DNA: TGCAGCGTCTGGACCAAAAACATTCAGTACTTC. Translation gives CSVWTKNIQYF.

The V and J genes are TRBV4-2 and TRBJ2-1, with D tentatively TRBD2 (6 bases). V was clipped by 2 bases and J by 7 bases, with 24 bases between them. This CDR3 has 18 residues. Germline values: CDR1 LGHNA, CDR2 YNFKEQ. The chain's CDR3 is CASSQFGLREIRYNEQFF. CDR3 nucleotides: TGTGCCAGCAGCCAATTTGGGTTACGGGAGATCCGGTATAATGAGCAGTTCTTC.

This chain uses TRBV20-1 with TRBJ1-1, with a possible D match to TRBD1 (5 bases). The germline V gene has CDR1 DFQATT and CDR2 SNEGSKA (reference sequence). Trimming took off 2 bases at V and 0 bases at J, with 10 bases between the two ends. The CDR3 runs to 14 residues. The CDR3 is CSARRGAVNTEAFF. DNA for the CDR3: TGCAGTGCTAGAAGAGGGGCAGTGAACACTGAAGCTTTCTTT.

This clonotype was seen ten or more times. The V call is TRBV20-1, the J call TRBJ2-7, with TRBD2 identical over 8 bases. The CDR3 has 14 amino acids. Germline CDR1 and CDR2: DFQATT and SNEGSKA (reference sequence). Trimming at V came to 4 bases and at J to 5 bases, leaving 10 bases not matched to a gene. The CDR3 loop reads CSAMTPGGNNEQYF. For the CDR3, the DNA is TGCAGTGCTATGACCCCGGGAGGGAACAACGAGCAGTACTTC.

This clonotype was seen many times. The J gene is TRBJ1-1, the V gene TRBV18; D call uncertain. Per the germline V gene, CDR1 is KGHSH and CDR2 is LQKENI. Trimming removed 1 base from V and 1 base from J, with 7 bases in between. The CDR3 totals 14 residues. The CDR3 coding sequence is TGTGCCAGCTCACCACAGGCAGGGAACACTGAAGCTTTCTTT. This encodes CASSPQAGNTEAFF.

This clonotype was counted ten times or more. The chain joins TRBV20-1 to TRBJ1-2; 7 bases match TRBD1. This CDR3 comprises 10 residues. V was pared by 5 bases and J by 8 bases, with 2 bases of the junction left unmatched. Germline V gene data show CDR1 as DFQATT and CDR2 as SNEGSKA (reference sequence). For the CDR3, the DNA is TGCAGTGCTGGGACAGACGGCTACACCTTC. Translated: CSAGTDGYTF.

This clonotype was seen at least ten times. The CDR3 sequence: CSARALRDSPEAFF. CDR3 in DNA: TGCAGTGCTAGAGCGCTGAGGGACAGCCCTGAAGCTTTCTTT. The V call is TRBV20-1, the J call TRBJ1-1, with 7 bases lining up with TRBD1. The ends lost 1 base at V and 6 bases at J; junction bases unmatched: 8. The germline V gene has CDR1 DFQATT and CDR2 SNEGSKA (reference sequence). CDR3 size: 14 residues.

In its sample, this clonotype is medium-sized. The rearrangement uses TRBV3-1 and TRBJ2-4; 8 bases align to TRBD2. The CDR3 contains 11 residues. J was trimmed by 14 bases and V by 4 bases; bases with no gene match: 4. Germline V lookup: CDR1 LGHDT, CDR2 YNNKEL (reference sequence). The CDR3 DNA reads TGTGCCAGCAGCCGCCAGCGGGAGAAGTACTTC. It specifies CASSRQREKYF.

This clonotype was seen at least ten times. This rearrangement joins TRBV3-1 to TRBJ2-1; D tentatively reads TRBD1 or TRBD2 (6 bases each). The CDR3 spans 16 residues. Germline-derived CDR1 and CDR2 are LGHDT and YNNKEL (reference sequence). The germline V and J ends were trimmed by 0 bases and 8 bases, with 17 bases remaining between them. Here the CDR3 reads CASSQDSLGGTDEQFF. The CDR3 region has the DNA TGTGCCAGCAGCCAAGATTCACTGGGGGGCACGGATGAGCAGTTCTTC.

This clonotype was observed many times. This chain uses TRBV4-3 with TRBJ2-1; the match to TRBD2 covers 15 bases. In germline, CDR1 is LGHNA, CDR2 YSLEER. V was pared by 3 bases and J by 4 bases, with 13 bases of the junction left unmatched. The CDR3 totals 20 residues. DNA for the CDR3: TGCGCCAGCAGCCATCCCGCAGGACTAGCGGGAGGGCCTAGATACAATGAGCAGTTCTTC. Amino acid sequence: CASSHPAGLAGGPRYNEQFF.

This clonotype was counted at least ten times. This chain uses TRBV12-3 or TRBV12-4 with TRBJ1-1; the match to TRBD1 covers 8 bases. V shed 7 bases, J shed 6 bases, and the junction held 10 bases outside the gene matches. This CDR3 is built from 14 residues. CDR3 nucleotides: TGTGCCAGCACCAGAGGACAGGGCTCGGCTGAAGCTTTCTTT. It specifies CASTRGQGSAEAFF.

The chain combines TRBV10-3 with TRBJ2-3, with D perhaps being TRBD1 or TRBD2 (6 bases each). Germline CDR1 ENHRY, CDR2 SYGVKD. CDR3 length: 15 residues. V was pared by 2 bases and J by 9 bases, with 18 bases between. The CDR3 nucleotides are TGTGCCATCAGTGAGATGGCGGGAAGGGGGGAAACGCAGTATTTT. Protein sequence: CAISEMAGRGETQYF.

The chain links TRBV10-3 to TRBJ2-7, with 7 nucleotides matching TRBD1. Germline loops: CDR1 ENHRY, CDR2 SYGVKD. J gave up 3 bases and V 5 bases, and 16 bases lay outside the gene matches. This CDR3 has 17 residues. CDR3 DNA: TGTGCCATCAGTCGTAAGCCCGGACAGGCGACAAACTACGAGCAGTACTTC. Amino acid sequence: CAISRKPGQATNYEQYF.

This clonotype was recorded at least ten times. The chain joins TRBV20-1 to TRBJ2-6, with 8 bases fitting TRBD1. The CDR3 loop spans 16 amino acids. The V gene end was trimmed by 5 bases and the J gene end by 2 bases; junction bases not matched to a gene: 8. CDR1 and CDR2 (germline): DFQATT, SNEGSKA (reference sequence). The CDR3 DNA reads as TGCAGTGCTCGAGGACAGGGCGCCCCTGGGGCCAACGTCCTGACTTTC. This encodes CSARGQGAPGANVLTF.

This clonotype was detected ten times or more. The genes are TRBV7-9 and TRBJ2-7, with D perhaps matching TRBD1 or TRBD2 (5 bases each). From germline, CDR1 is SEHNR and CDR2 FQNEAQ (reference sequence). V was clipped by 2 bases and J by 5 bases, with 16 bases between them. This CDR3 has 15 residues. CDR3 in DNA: TGTGCCAGCAGCTTAAGGGACGGCGGTGCGGACGAGCAGTACTTC. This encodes CASSLRDGGADEQYF. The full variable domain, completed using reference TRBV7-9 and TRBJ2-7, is DTGVSQNPRHKITKRGQNVTFRCDPISEHNRLYWYRQTLGQGPEFLTYFQNEAQLEKSRLLSDRFSAERPKGSFSTLEIQRTEQGDSAMYLCASSLRDGGADEQYFGPGTRLTVT.

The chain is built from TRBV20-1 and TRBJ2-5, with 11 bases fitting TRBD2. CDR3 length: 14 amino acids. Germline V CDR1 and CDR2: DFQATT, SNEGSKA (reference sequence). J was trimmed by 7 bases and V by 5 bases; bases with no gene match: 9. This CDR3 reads CSAPPGLADVTQYF. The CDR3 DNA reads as TGCAGTGCTCCCCCGGGACTAGCGGATGTGACCCAGTACTTC.